The present TCR beta chain was sequenced within a study of OX40 agonist ivuxolimab in advanced cancers. TCRdb keeps only in-frame clones here, not all; method: immunoSEQ multiplex PCR. Of over 70,000 clones in the sample, under 95% were seen once. Findings and caveats of the study: The study found that CD8+ T cells averaged more expanded clones than CD4+.

Points on this clone: Its cognate antigen is unknown.

The sequence derives from an adult with an advanced solid tumor such as melanoma, head and neck, liver or kidney cancer. Sequencing was performed on CD4+ or CD8+ T cells sorted from blood, taken in a trial of the OX40 agonist ivuxolimab.

DNA of the CDR3: TGTGCCAGCAGCTTAGCTGCTGGCGGGGGCCGAAATGAGCAGTTCTTC. Encoded protein: CASSLAAGGGRNEQFF. The chain uses TRBV7-2 and TRBJ2-1, with a possible D match to TRBD2 (7 bases). The V end lost 0 bases, the J end lost 7 bases, and 16 bases lay between the germline ends. The CDR3 has 16 residues. CDR1 SGHTA and CDR2 FQGNSA come from the germline V gene.